Below, 7 T cell receptor beta chains from the same sample are listed, as sequenced in a study of T-cell reconstitution after alpha-beta-depleted transplantation in children. Unique molecular identifiers were used in preparing the TCRbeta library. TCRdb processed the PCR reads anew with MiXCR; each CDR3 protein has one entry. The sample has about 440,000 distinct CDR3 sequences, over 40% seen once. Source: PBMCs, taken before TCRalphabeta/CD19-depleted stem cell transplant. The receptors derive from a girl aged 2 to 10 with aplastic anemia, due to receive a stem cell transplant.

This clonotype has a handful of counts. The chain joins TRBV9 to TRBJ2-1; tentatively, D is TRBD2 (6 bases). CDR1 is SGDLS and CDR2 is YYNGEE in the germline V gene. CDR3 size: 13 residues. Trimming cost V 5 bases and J 4 bases, with 10 bases left between them. The CDR3 DNA sequence: TGTGCCAGCAGTAAGGACTATTACAATGAGCAGTTCTTC. It encodes CASSKDYYNEQFF. The whole variable domain, filled in from reference TRBV9 and TRBJ2-1, reads DSGVTQTPKHLITATGQRVTLRCSPRSGDLSVYWYQQSLDQGLQFLIQYYNGEERAKGNILERFSAQQFPDLHSELNLSSLELGDSALYFCASSKDYYNEQFFGPGTRLTVL.

This clonotype was seen many times. V is TRBV5-1 and J is TRBJ2-5; 7 nucleotides match TRBD2. V shed 4 bases and J 1 base; nucleotides not matched to a gene: 7. The CDR3 sequence is 15 residues long. The germline V gene encodes CDR1 SGHRS and CDR2 YFSETQ. CDR3 sequence: CASSGGSGIQETQYF. CDR3 DNA: TGCGCCAGCAGCGGCGGGAGCGGGATCCAAGAGACCCAGTACTTC. The variable domain in full, with the rest retrieved from reference TRBV5-1 and TRBJ2-5, is KAGVTQTPRYLIKTRGQQVTLSCSPISGHRSVSWYQQTPGQGLQFLFEYFSETQRNKGNFPGRFSGRQFSNSRSEMNVSTLELGDSALYLCASSGGSGIQETQYFGPGTRLLVL.

This clonotype was counted ten times or more. The junction and the germline gene differ at one end; a read error may be behind it. The chain employs TRBV5-1 and TRBJ1-2; D is perhaps TRBD1 (6 bases). The CDR3 has 13 amino acids. Per germline, CDR1 SGHRS and CDR2 YFSETQ. As DNA, the CDR3 is TGTGCCAGCAGCTTAGACAGGAACTATGGCTACACCTTC. Amino acid sequence: CASSLDRNYGYTF.

With regard to this clonotype: With a much larger clone just one base away, this may be a read error. The rearrangement joins TRBV7-9 to TRBJ2-7; D uncertain. This CDR3 comprises 12 residues. The germline V gene encodes CDR1 SEHNR and CDR2 FQNEAQ (reference sequence). V lost 3 bases to trimming and J lost 2 bases, with 5 bases between them. For the CDR3, the DNA is TGTGCCAGCAGCTTGGTGGCCTACGAGCAGTACTTC. This encodes CASSLVAYEQYF.

The chain links TRBV7-9 to TRBJ2-3, with 8 bases identical to TRBD2. CDR1 and CDR2 from the germline V gene are SEHNR and FQNEAQ (reference sequence). This CDR3 region has 17 residues. After removal of 5 bases from V and 2 bases from J, the junction contained 12 bases not matched to a gene. The CDR3 coding sequence is TGTGCCAGCAGCCCCCCGATAGCGGGGCCTCCCACAGATACGCAGTATTTT. Its translation is CASSPPIAGPPTDTQYF.

Worth noting for this clonotype: Possible read error: a much larger clone is one base away. The chain is built from TRBV12-3 or TRBV12-4 and TRBJ2-2, with D possibly TRBD2 on 5 matching bases. The germline V and J ends were trimmed by 6 bases and 0 bases, with 8 bases remaining between them. The CDR3 loop spans 14 amino acids. CDR3 in DNA: TGTGCCAGCAGAAAACTAGCGAACACCGGGGAGCTGTTTTTT. It translates to CASRKLANTGELFF.

This clonotype has only a few counts. The rearrangement links TRBV5-1 to TRBJ2-3; D not resolved. Trimming took off 0 bases at V and 3 bases at J, with 5 bases between the two ends. Germline lookup yields CDR1 SGHRS and CDR2 YFSETQ. The CDR3 length is 13 residues. CDR3 DNA: TGCGCCAGCAGCTTGGGATTTACAGATACGCAGTATTTT. It codes for CASSLGFTDTQYF.